A single sample gave rise to the 9 T cell receptor beta chains below, sequenced in a study of a mutant IDH1 vaccine in newly diagnosed glioma. No antigens are known for them. The protocol was immunoSEQ multiplex PCR, while the TCRdb copy is restricted to in-frame clones and leaves out a portion. The sample has 50,000 to 70,000 clones; about 74% are singletons. Indicated time point: week 35, safety follow-up. Vaccination used 300 ug of mutant IDH1 20-mer peptide per dose, with topical imiquimod. The sequencing used PBMCs, collected from a glioma patient whose treatment included an IDH1 peptide vaccine. Receptor source: a man between 50 and 59 years old with glioma.

This clone has a count of ten or more. The V and J genes are TRBV30 and TRBJ1-1; D unclear. Germline assignment: CDR1 GTSNPN and CDR2 SVGIG (reference sequence). The ends were cut back, 0 bases at V and 1 base at J, with 9 bases in the middle. CDR3 length: 14 residues. The CDR3 here is CAWSVRGGNTEAFF. CDR3 sequence (DNA): TGTGCCTGGAGTGTACGGGGTGGGAACACTGAAGCTTTCTTT.

The gene calls are TRBV19 and TRBJ1-1; no clear D gene. The CDR3 contains 14 residues. V lost 1 base and J lost 1, with 7 bases in between. Per germline, CDR1 LNHDA and CDR2 SQIVND (reference sequence). In DNA, the CDR3 is TGTGCCAGTAGTATAGGTGCAGGGAACACTGAAGCTTTCTTT. Protein: CASSIGAGNTEAFF.

The chain joins TRBV28 to TRBJ1-1; the D is unclear. V shed 6 bases and J shed 0 bases, with 11 bases lying between them. The CDR3 length is 14 residues. Germline lookup yields CDR1 MDHEN and CDR2 SYDVKM. The CDR3 region has the DNA TGTGCCAGCAGGTTACAGAACTTGAACACTGAAGCTTTCTTT. Its protein is CASRLQNLNTEAFF. The full variable domain, its missing parts supplied by reference TRBV28 and TRBJ1-1, is DVKVTQSSRYLVKRTGEKVFLECVQDMDHENMFWYRQDPGLGLRLIYFSYDVKMKEKGDIPEGYSVSREKKERFSLILESASTNQTSMYLCASRLQNLNTEAFFGQGTRLTVV.

V and J are TRBV9 and TRBJ1-4; 7 bases align to TRBD1. The CDR3 runs 15 residues. V was clipped by 4 bases and J by 5 bases; unmatched bases: 8. Germline V gives CDR1 SGDLS, CDR2 YYNGEE. The CDR3, as DNA: TGTGCCAGCAGCTTAAGAGACAGGGAGAATGAAAAACTGTTTTTT. It is translated as CASSLRDRENEKLFF.

In regard to this clone: Other DNA variants within this sample encode the same CDR3. V gene TRBV29-1 combines with J gene TRBJ1-5; D not resolved. V lost 4 bases, J lost 0 bases, and 7 bases lay in between. The germline CDR1 and CDR2 sequences are SQVTM and ANQGSEA. This CDR3 region has 13 residues. CDR3 protein: CSVGENSNQPQHF. Here the CDR3 DNA reads TGCAGCGTTGGGGAGAATAGCAATCAGCCCCAGCATTTT.

This clone showed up just a few times. The rearrangement uses TRBV13 and TRBJ1-1, with no clear D. The V end lost 1 base, the J end lost 1 base, and 10 bases lay between the germline ends. The CDR3 spans 15 residues. Germline V lookup: CDR1 PRHDT, CDR2 FYEKMQ (reference sequence). DNA of the CDR3: TGTGCCAGCAGCTTAGAGGGTCAAGGGAACACTGAAGCTTTCTTT. Residues: CASSLEGQGNTEAFF. Combining the CDR3 with reference TRBV13 and TRBJ1-1 gives the whole variable domain AAGVIQSPRHLIKEKRETATLKCYPIPRHDTVYWYQQGPGQDPQFLISFYEKMQSDKGSIPDRFSAQQFSDYHSELNMSSLELGDSALYFCASSLEGQGNTEAFFGQGTRLTVV.

The chain links TRBV19 to TRBJ1-3; 7 bases map to TRBD1. Trimming at V came to 4 bases and at J to 0 bases, leaving 3 bases not matched to a gene. Germline V gives CDR1 LNHDA, CDR2 SQIVND (reference sequence). The CDR3 extends over 15 amino acids. CDR3 in DNA: TGTGCCAGTAGTAGGGACAGAGACTCTGGAAACACCATATATTTT. This encodes CASSRDRDSGNTIYF.

This clone was seen a handful of times. The rearrangement uses TRBV4-1 and TRBJ2-4, with D tentatively TRBD2 (7 bases). V dropped 0 bases and J dropped 0 bases, with 18 bases sitting between them. CDR1 and CDR2 (germline): MGHRA, YSYEKL. This CDR3 has 19 residues. CDR3 in DNA: TGCGCCAGCAGCCAAGATTCGCCTGGGGGGGCCATAGCCAAAAACATTCAGTACTTC. Translated, it gives CASSQDSPGGAIAKNIQYF.

The V gene is TRBV18, the J gene TRBJ1-1; perhaps TRBD1 as D (5 bases). The CDR3 length is 14 residues. Germline V CDR1 and CDR2: KGHSH, LQKENI. Trimming removed 2 bases at V and 4 bases at J, with 11 bases between. The CDR3 is CASSPGTSGTEAFF. For the CDR3, the DNA is TGTGCCAGCTCACCAGGGACTAGCGGCACTGAAGCTTTCTTT.